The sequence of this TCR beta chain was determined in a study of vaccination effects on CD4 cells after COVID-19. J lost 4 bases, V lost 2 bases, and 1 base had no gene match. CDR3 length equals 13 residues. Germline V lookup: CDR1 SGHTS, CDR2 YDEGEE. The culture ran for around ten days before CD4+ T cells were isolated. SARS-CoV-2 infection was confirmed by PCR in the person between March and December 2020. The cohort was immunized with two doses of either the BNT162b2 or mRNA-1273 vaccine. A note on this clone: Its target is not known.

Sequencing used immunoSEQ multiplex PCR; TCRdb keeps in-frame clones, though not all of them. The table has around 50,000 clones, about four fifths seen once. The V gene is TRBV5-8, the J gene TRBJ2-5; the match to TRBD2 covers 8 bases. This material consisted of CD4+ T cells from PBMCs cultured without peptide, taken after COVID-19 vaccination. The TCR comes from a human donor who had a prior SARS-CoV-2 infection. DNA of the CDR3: TGTGCCAGCAGCTTCGCGGGGGGAGAGACCCAGTACTTC. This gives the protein CASSFAGGETQYF.